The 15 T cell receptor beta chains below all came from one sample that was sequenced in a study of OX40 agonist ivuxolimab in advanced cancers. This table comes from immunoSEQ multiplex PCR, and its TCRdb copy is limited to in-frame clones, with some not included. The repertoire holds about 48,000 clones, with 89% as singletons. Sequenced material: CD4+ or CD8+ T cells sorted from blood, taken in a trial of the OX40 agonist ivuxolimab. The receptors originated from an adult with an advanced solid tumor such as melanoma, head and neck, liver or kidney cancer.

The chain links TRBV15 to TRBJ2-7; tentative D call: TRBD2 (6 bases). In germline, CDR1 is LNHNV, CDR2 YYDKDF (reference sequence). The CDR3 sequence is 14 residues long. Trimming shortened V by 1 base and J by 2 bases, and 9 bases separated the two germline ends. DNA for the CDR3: TGTGCCACCAGCAGAGTGGGGGGTACCTACGAGCAGTACTTC. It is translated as CATSRVGGTYEQYF.

In DNA, the CDR3 is TGCGCCAGCAGCTTGGTTCAGGGGGAATACAATGAGCAGTTCTTC. This sequence encodes CASSLVQGEYNEQFF. The V and J genes are TRBV5-1 and TRBJ2-1; 7 bases fit TRBD1. The CDR3 is 15 residues long. The germline V gene has CDR1 SGHRS and CDR2 YFSETQ. The ends lost 0 bases at V and 4 bases at J; junction bases unmatched: 4.

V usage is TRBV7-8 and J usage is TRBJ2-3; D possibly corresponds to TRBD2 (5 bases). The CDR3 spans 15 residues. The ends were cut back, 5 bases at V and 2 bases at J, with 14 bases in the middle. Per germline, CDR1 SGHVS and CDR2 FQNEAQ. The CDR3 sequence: CASSPRSGSTDTQYF. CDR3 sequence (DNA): TGTGCCAGCAGCCCTAGGAGCGGTTCCACAGATACGCAGTATTTT.

The CDR3 is CASSWGPGTGELFF. The CDR3 region has the DNA TGTGCCAGCAGCTGGGGTCCCGGTACCGGGGAGCTGTTTTTT. The genes are TRBV7-8 and TRBJ2-2, with D unclear. Trimming took 4 bases from V and 5 from J, leaving 11 bases between them. The CDR3 consists of 14 residues. Germline CDR1 and CDR2: SGHVS and FQNEAQ.

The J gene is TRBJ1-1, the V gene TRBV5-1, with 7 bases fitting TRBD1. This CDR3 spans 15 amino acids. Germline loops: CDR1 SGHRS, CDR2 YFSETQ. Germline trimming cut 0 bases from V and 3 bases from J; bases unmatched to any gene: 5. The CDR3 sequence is CASSLESGGYTEAFF. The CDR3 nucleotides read TGCGCCAGCAGCTTGGAATCAGGGGGGTACACTGAAGCTTTCTTT.

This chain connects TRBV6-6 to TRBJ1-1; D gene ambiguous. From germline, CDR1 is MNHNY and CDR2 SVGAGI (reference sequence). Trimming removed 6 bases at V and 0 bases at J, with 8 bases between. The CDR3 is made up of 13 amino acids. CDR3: CASSKSMNTEAFF. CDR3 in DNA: TGTGCCAGCAGCAAAAGTATGAACACTGAAGCTTTCTTT.

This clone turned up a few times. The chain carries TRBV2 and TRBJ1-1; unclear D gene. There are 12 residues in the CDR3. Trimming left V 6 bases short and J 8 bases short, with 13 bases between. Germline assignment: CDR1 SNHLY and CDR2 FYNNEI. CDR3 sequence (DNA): TGTGCCAGCAGAGACAATTTTTCCGAAGCTTTCTTT. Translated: CASRDNFSEAFF.

The CDR3 region is CASSEFEALDTGELFF. In DNA, the CDR3 is TGTGCCAGCAGTGAATTTGAAGCCCTAGACACCGGGGAGCTGTTTTTT. V usage is TRBV25-1 and J usage is TRBJ2-2; D gene ambiguous. Deletions cut 1 base from V and 3 bases from J, with 12 bases between. This CDR3 is built from 16 residues. Germline CDR1 is MGHDK and CDR2 is SYGVNS.

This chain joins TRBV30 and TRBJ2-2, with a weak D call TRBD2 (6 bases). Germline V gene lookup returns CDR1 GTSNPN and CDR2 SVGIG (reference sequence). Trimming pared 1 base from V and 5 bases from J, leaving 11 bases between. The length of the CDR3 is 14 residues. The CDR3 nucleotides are TGTGCCTGGAGTGCGGGAGTAAAGACCGGGGAGCTGTTTTTT. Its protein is CAWSAGVKTGELFF.

The CDR3 bases are TGTGCCAGCAGCTCCCGGGACATTTCGTCACCCCTCCACTTT. This translates into CASSSRDISSPLHF. V and J are TRBV11-2 and TRBJ1-6; tentative D call: TRBD1 (6 bases). V gave up 4 bases and J gave up 10 bases, with 14 bases separating them. Germline lookup yields CDR1 SGHAT and CDR2 FQNNGV. This CDR3 has 14 residues.

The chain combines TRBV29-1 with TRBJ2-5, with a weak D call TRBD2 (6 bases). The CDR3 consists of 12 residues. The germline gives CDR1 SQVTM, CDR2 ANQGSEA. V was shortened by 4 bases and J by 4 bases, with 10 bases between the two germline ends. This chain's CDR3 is CSVGEDGETQYF. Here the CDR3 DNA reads TGCAGCGTTGGGGAGGACGGAGAGACCCAGTACTTC.

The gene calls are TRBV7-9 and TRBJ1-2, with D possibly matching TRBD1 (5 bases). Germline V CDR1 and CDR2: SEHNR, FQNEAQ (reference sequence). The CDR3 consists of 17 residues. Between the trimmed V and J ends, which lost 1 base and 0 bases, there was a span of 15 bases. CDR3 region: CASSLEGAYITNYGYTF. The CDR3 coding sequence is TGTGCCAGCAGCTTAGAAGGGGCCTACATTACTAACTATGGCTACACCTTC.

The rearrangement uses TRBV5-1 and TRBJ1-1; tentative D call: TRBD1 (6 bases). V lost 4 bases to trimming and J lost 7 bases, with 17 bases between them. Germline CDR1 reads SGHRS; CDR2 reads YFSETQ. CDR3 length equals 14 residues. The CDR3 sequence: CASSPAQGTGEAFF. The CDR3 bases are TGCGCCAGCAGCCCGGCCCAGGGGACGGGTGAAGCTTTCTTT.

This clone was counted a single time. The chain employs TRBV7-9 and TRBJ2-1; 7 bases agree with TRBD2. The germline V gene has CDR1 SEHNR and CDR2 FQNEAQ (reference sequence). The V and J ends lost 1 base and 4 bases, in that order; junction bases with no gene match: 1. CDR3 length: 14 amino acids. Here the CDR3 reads CASSLGLAYNEQFF. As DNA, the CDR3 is TGTGCCAGCAGCTTAGGACTAGCATACAATGAGCAGTTCTTC.

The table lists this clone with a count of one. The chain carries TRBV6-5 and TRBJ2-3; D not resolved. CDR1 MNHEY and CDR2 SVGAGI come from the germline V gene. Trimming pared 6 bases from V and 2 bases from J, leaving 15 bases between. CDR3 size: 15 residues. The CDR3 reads CASSPSAAITDTQYF. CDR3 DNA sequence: TGTGCCAGCAGCCCTTCAGCAGCTATCACAGATACGCAGTATTTT.